This T cell receptor beta chain was profiled in a study of T cells in Graves' hyperthyroidism and ophthalmopathy. This clonotype was found many times. This CDR3 contains 13 residues. Germline V gives CDR1 SNHLY, CDR2 FYNNEI. V lost 6 bases to trimming and J lost 6 bases; unmatched junction nucleotides: 6. Amplification of TCR beta CDR3 regions used RNA as the template. The HTBI set primed first-round TCR CDR3 RT-PCR. TCRdb recomputed calls from the multiplex PCR reads with MiXCR, one row per CDR3 protein. In the table there are hundreds of thousands of distinct CDR3 sequences, roughly 14% of which are singletons.

Sequenced sample: blood. This receptor was obtained from a young man with Graves' ophthalmopathy. This chain connects TRBV2 to TRBJ1-2; 8 positions agree with TRBD1. CDR3 nucleotide sequence: TGTGCCAGCAGAACCGGGACAGGAAATGGCTACACCTTC. This translates into CASRTGTGNGYTF.